Many counts were recorded for the clone carrying this T cell receptor beta chain. The antigen remains unidentified. The data belong to a study of CD8 T cells in ankylosing spondylitis. The CDR3 loop spans 12 amino acids. Trimming removed 6 bases from V and 6 bases from J; junction bases left unmatched: 8. The germline V gene encodes CDR1 SQVTM and CDR2 ANQGSEA. Study-wide results and caveats: One TCR beta motif, made up of eight highly homologous variants, appeared characteristic of ankylosing spondylitis blood.

TCRdb re-called the 5' RACE reads through MiXCR, storing one row per CDR3 protein. The sample lists about 540,000 distinct CDR3 sequences; roughly 13% were seen once. The sequencing input was blood, either unsorted or a sorted T cell fraction (not recorded which). The chain employs TRBV29-1 and TRBJ2-7, with 7 bases that match TRBD2. The receptor was derived from a male donor with ankylosing spondylitis. CDR3 in amino acids: CSVFRVAGEQYF. The CDR3 DNA is TGCAGCGTCTTTCGGGTAGCGGGCGAGCAGTACTTC.